The source of this T cell receptor (beta chain) is a study of blood T cells in healthy people across ages. Study-wide results and caveats: Naive CD4+ cells and diversity were both higher in long-lived donors than in aged donors.

Sample-barcoded 5' priming and a J-beta primer mix drove a second PCR of about 6 to 12 cycles. Researchers report that a template-switch adaptor with 12 random nucleotides tagged each cDNA molecule. TCRdb fed the 5' RACE reads into MiXCR, producing one record per CDR3 protein. The top ten hold 0.65% to 0.95% of the sample, which has around 1,000,000 distinct CDR3 sequences, approximately 26% seen once. This CDR3 has 15 amino acids. V lost 1 base, J lost 4 bases, and 11 bases lay in between. Germline CDR1 is SEHNR and CDR2 is FQNEAQ (reference sequence). This clonotype came up a few times. Its matching antigen is unknown. The same data also went into a second study, on T cells of mothers and their children. From that paper: Related mother-child pairs shared marginally more repertoire than unrelated pairs, though not significantly.

The clonotype comes from a girl aged 2 to 9 in good health. The specimen was blood. The chain has TRBV7-9 and TRBJ2-1; the D call may be TRBD1 or TRBD2 (5 bases each). CDR3 DNA: TGTGCCAGCAGCTTAGGGGGGATCCCGTACAATGAGCAGTTCTTC. As protein: CASSLGGIPYNEQFF.